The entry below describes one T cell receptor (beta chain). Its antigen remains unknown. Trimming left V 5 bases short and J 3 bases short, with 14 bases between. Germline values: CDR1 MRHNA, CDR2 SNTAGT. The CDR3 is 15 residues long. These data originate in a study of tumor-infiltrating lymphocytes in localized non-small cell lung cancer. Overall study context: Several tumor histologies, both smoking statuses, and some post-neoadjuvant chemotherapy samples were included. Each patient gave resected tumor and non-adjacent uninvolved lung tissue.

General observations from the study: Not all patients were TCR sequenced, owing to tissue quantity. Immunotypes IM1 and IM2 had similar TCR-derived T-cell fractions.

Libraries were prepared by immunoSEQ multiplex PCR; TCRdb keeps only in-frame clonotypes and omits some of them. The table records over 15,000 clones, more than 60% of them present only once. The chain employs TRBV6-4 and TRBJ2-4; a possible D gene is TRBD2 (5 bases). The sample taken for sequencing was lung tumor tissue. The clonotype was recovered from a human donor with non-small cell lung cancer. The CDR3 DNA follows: TGTGCCAGCAGTTTCGGAGGCGCCCGCAAAAACATTCAGTACTTC. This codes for CASSFGGARKNIQYF.